Listed below are T cell receptor beta chains from one sample, sequenced in a study of T cells in Graves' hyperthyroidism and ophthalmopathy. TCRdb reprocessed the multiplex PCR reads with MiXCR, giving one entry per CDR3 protein. The sample has 450,000 to 700,000 distinct CDR3 sequences; 46% are singletons. Material for sequencing was peripheral blood or thyroid tissue (not recorded which). The receptors derive from a woman aged 18-29 years with Graves' hyperthyroidism. Both conserved end residues are part of each CDR3. Each record gives: V gene, J gene, D gene, clone size, CDR3 protein, CDR3 DNA. A D gene is named only where the DNA matches it firmly. The size field is filled for only some rows; it gives once, few, many or a size class.

V gene: TRBV20-1
J gene: TRBJ2-3
D gene: -
clone size: -
CDR3 protein: CSGALGRGTDTQYF
CDR3 DNA: TGCAGTGGAGCTCTCGGCAGAGGCACAGATACGCAGTATTTT

V gene: TRBV20-1
J gene: TRBJ1-2
D gene: -
clone size: many
CDR3 protein: CSARDQWRGEYGYTF
CDR3 DNA: TGCAGTGCTAGAGATCAGTGGAGGGGCGAGTATGGCTACACCTTC

V gene: TRBV7-2
J gene: TRBJ2-5
D gene: TRBD2
clone size: -
CDR3 protein: CASRHGLDSQYF
CDR3 DNA: TGTGCCAGCAGACACGGACTAGATTCCCAGTACTTC

V gene: TRBV7-3
J gene: TRBJ2-7
D gene: -
clone size: many
CDR3 protein: CASSPVAVPYYEQYF
CDR3 DNA: TGTGCCAGCAGCCCCGTAGCGGTACCTTACTACGAGCAGTACTTC

V gene: TRBV9
J gene: TRBJ1-1
D gene: TRBD1
clone size: once
CDR3 protein: CASSVDTGVNTEAFF
CDR3 DNA: TGTGCCAGCAGCGTAGATACAGGGGTGAACACTGAAGCTTTCTTT

V gene: TRBV18
J gene: TRBJ1-2
D gene: TRBD1
clone size: many
CDR3 protein: CASSLGQDGGGYTF
CDR3 DNA: TGTGCCAGCTCACTTGGACAGGACGGGGGAGGCTACACCTTC

V gene: TRBV7-9
J gene: TRBJ2-3
D gene: TRBD2
clone size: few
CDR3 protein: CASSLGSTSGSDTQYF
CDR3 DNA: TGTGCCAGCAGCTTAGGATCGACTAGCGGTTCAGATACGCAGTATTTT

V gene: TRBV29-1
J gene: TRBJ2-6
D gene: TRBD1
clone size: -
CDR3 protein: CSVHQGAPGANVLTF
CDR3 DNA: TGCAGCGTCCACCAGGGGGCGCCTGGGGCCAACGTCCTGACTTTC

V gene: TRBV2
J gene: TRBJ2-1
D gene: TRBD2
clone size: -
CDR3 protein: CAGSGLAGPNEQFF
CDR3 DNA: TGTGCCGGCAGTGGCTTAGCGGGCCCTAATGAGCAGTTCTTC

V gene: TRBV29-1
J gene: TRBJ2-3
D gene: TRBD1
clone size: -
CDR3 protein: CSEGQGEDTQYF
CDR3 DNA: TGCAGCGAGGGACAGGGGGAAGATACGCAGTATTTT

V gene: TRBV6-9
J gene: TRBJ1-2
D gene: TRBD1
clone size: few
CDR3 protein: CASGDRGYGYTF
CDR3 DNA: TGTGCCAGCGGAGACAGGGGCTATGGCTACACCTTC

V gene: TRBV12-3/TRBV12-4
J gene: TRBJ1-2
D gene: TRBD1
clone size: many
CDR3 protein: CTSSLWTGYGYTF
CDR3 DNA: TGTACCAGCAGTTTATGGACAGGGTATGGCTACACCTTC

V gene: TRBV6-2/TRBV6-3
J gene: TRBJ1-1
D gene: -
clone size: many
CDR3 protein: CASSDSNMNTEAFF
CDR3 DNA: TGTGCCAGCAGTGACAGTAACATGAACACTGAAGCTTTCTTT

V gene: TRBV10-3
J gene: TRBJ2-5
D gene: -
clone size: many
CDR3 protein: CAISDSEPQEETQYF
CDR3 DNA: TGTGCCATCAGTGATTCAGAACCGCAGGAGGAGACCCAGTACTTC

V gene: TRBV24-1
J gene: TRBJ2-5
D gene: TRBD1
clone size: once
CDR3 protein: CATSGAGTGGWETQYF
CDR3 DNA: TGTGCCACCAGTGGAGCTGGGACAGGGGGCTGGGAGACCCAGTACTTC

V gene: TRBV7-4
J gene: TRBJ1-2
D gene: TRBD1
clone size: -
CDR3 protein: CASSSHSGQGKF
CDR3 DNA: TGTGCCAGCAGCTCACATTCGGGACAGGGGAAGTTC

V gene: TRBV29-1
J gene: TRBJ1-5
D gene: TRBD1
clone size: -
CDR3 protein: CSQGSTGAYQPQHF
CDR3 DNA: TGCAGCCAAGGTAGTACAGGGGCCTATCAGCCCCAGCATTTT

V gene: TRBV27
J gene: TRBJ1-2
D gene: -
clone size: many
CDR3 protein: CASSSAASGYTF
CDR3 DNA: TGTGCCAGCAGTTCCGCCGCCTCGGGCTACACCTTC

V gene: TRBV12-5
J gene: TRBJ2-7
D gene: TRBD2
clone size: -
CDR3 protein: CASGSTPPGLAGVRPCEQYF
CDR3 DNA: TGTGCTAGTGGTTCTACACCCCCCGGACTAGCGGGAGTGCGACCCTGCGAGCAGTACTTC

V gene: TRBV6-6
J gene: TRBJ1-2
D gene: TRBD1
clone size: many
CDR3 protein: CASSYQGAAGYGYTF
CDR3 DNA: TGTGCCAGCAGTTACCAGGGGGCAGCAGGTTATGGCTACACCTTC

V gene: TRBV7-3
J gene: TRBJ2-1
D gene: -
clone size: -
CDR3 protein: CASSWRLNNEQFF
CDR3 DNA: TGTGCCAGCAGCTGGCGACTTAACAATGAGCAGTTCTTC

V gene: TRBV12-3/TRBV12-4
J gene: TRBJ2-2
D gene: -
clone size: -
CDR3 protein: CASSLTVRANTGELFF
CDR3 DNA: TGTGCCAGCAGTTTAACGGTCCGAGCGAACACCGGGGAGCTGTTTTTT

V gene: TRBV20-1
J gene: TRBJ1-2
D gene: TRBD1
clone size: many
CDR3 protein: CSARDFGQGTDGYTF
CDR3 DNA: TGCAGTGCTAGAGATTTTGGACAGGGGACAGATGGCTACACCTTC

V gene: TRBV14
J gene: TRBJ2-1
D gene: -
clone size: -
CDR3 protein: CASSHGRYNEQFF
CDR3 DNA: TGTGCCAGCAGCCACGGGCGTTACAATGAGCAGTTCTTC

V gene: TRBV12-3/TRBV12-4
J gene: TRBJ1-1
D gene: -
clone size: few
CDR3 protein: CASSLYGGANTEAFF
CDR3 DNA: TGTGCCAGCAGTTTGTATGGGGGCGCGAACACTGAAGCTTTCTTT

V gene: TRBV2
J gene: TRBJ2-5
D gene: -
clone size: -
CDR3 protein: CASSDGSGGETQYF
CDR3 DNA: TGTGCCAGCAGTGATGGGAGTGGGGGAGAGACCCAGTACTTC

V gene: TRBV14
J gene: TRBJ1-2
D gene: -
clone size: few
CDR3 protein: CASSPRFGRISYGYTF
CDR3 DNA: TGTGCCAGCAGTCCAAGGTTTGGCAGGATTTCCTATGGCTACACCTTC

V gene: TRBV14
J gene: TRBJ1-2
D gene: -
clone size: once
CDR3 protein: CASSQRWGENYGYTF
CDR3 DNA: TGTGCCAGCAGCCAACGCTGGGGGGAGAACTATGGCTACACCTTC

V gene: TRBV19
J gene: TRBJ2-5
D gene: -
clone size: -
CDR3 protein: CASSIFCRWDGQETQYF
CDR3 DNA: TGTGCCAGTAGTATTTTTTGTCGGTGGGACGGCCAAGAGACCCAGTACTTC

V gene: TRBV2
J gene: TRBJ2-7
D gene: -
clone size: -
CDR3 protein: CASSGGLDYEQYF
CDR3 DNA: TGTGCCAGCAGTGGAGGTCTAGACTACGAGCAGTACTTC

V gene: TRBV20-1
J gene: TRBJ2-5
D gene: TRBD1
clone size: many
CDR3 protein: CSAREGTAQETQYF
CDR3 DNA: TGCAGTGCTAGAGAAGGGACAGCACAAGAGACCCAGTACTTC

V gene: TRBV20-1
J gene: TRBJ2-7
D gene: -
clone size: -
CDR3 protein: CSATKNTGELYF
CDR3 DNA: TGCAGTGCTACTAAGAACACCGGGGAGCTGTACTTC

V gene: TRBV20-1
J gene: TRBJ2-1
D gene: -
clone size: -
CDR3 protein: CSARDPSSYNEQFF
CDR3 DNA: TGCAGTGCTAGAGACCCGAGCTCCTACAATGAGCAGTTCTTC

V gene: TRBV24-1
J gene: TRBJ2-1
D gene: -
clone size: -
CDR3 protein: CATSESGYNEQFF
CDR3 DNA: TGTGCCACCAGTGAGAGCGGTTACAATGAGCAGTTCTTC

V gene: TRBV15
J gene: TRBJ2-5
D gene: -
clone size: -
CDR3 protein: CATSRRQNNQPQYF
CDR3 DNA: TGTGCCACCAGTAGAAGACAGAACAATCAGCCCCAGTACTTC

V gene: TRBV6-6
J gene: TRBJ2-7
D gene: -
clone size: many
CDR3 protein: CASSPRGGAAGEQYF
CDR3 DNA: TGTGCCAGCAGCCCTCGGGGTGGGGCCGCAGGCGAGCAGTACTTC

V gene: TRBV29-1
J gene: TRBJ2-2
D gene: -
clone size: -
CDR3 protein: CSVDQGLRGGELFF
CDR3 DNA: TGCAGCGTTGATCAGGGGCTACGGGGCGGGGAGCTGTTTTTT

V gene: TRBV7-9
J gene: TRBJ1-1
D gene: -
clone size: many
CDR3 protein: CASRGDGLNTEAFF
CDR3 DNA: TGTGCCAGCAGGGGCGACGGTTTGAACACTGAAGCTTTCTTT

V gene: TRBV20-1
J gene: TRBJ2-7
D gene: -
clone size: -
CDR3 protein: CSAPFGQYF
CDR3 DNA: TGCAGTGCCCCGTTCGGGCAGTACTTC

V gene: TRBV7-6
J gene: TRBJ1-1
D gene: -
clone size: -
CDR3 protein: CASSLAGENTEAFF
CDR3 DNA: TGTGCCAGCAGCTTAGCAGGAGAGAACACTGAAGCTTTCTTT